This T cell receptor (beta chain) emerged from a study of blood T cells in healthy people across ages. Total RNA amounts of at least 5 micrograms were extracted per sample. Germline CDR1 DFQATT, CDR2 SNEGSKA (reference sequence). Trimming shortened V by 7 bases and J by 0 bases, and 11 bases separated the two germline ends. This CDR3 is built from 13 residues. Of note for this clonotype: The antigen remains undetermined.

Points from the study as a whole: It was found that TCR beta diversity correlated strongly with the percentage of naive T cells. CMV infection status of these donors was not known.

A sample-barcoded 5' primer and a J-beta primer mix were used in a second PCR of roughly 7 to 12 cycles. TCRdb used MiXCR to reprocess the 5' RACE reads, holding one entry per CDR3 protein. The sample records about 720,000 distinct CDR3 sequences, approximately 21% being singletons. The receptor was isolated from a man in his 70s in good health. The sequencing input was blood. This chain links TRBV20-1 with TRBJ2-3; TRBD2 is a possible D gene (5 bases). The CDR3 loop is CSDSKRSTDTQYF. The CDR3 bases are TGCAGTGATAGCAAGCGGAGCACAGATACGCAGTATTTT.